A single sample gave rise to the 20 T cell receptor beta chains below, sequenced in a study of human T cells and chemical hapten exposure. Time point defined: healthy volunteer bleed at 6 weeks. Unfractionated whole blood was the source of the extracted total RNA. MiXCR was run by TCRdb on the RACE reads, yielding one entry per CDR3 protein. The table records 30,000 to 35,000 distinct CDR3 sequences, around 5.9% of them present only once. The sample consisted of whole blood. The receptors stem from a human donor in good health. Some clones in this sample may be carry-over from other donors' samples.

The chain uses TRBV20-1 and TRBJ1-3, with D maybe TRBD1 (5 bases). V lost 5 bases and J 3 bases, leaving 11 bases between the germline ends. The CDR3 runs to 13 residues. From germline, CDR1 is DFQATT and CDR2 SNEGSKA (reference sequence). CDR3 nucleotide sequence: TGCAGTGCTGTCCGGGACGGTGGAAACACCATATATTTT. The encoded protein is CSAVRDGGNTIYF.

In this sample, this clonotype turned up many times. CDR3 nucleotides: TGCGCCAGCAGCTTGGCCGGACTGTTTCAAGAGACCCAGTACTTC. Amino acids: CASSLAGLFQETQYF. The chain employs TRBV5-1 and TRBJ2-5; a weak D match, TRBD2 (5 bases). Germline CDR1 is SGHRS and CDR2 is YFSETQ. The CDR3 totals 15 residues. V was clipped by 0 bases and J by 2 bases, with 11 bases between them.

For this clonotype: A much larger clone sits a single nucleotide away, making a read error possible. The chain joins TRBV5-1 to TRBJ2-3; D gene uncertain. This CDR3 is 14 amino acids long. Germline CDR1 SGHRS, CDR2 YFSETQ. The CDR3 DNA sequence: TGCGCCAGCAGCTTGGTAGGGCGCACAGATGCGCAGTATTTT. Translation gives CASSLVGRTDAQYF.

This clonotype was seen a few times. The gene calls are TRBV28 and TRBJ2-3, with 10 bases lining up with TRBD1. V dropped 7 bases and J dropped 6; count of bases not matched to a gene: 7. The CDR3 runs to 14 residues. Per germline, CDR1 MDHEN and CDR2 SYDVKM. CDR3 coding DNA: TGTGCCAGCAAGAGACAGGGGGCAGTTGATACGCAGTATTTT. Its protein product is CASKRQGAVDTQYF.

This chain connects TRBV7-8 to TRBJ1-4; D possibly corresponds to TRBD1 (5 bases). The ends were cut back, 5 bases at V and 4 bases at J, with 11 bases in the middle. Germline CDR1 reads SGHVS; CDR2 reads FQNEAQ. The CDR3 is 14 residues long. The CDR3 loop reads CASSPGGGNEKLFF. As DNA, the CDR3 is TGTGCCAGCAGCCCGGGGGGTGGTAATGAAAAACTGTTTTTT.

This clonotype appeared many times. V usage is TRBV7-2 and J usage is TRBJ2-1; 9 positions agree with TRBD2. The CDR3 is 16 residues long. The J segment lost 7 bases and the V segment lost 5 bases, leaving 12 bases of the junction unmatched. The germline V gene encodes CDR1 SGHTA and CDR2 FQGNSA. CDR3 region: CASSPGGVAGANEQFF. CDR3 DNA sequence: TGTGCCAGCAGCCCAGGCGGTGTAGCGGGAGCTAATGAGCAGTTCTTC. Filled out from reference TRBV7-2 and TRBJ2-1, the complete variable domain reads GAGVSQSPSNKVTEKGKDVELRCDPISGHTALYWYRQSLGQGLEFLIYFQGNSAPDKSGLPSDRFSAERTGGSVSTLTIQRTQQEDSAVYLCASSPGGVAGANEQFFGPGTRLTVL.

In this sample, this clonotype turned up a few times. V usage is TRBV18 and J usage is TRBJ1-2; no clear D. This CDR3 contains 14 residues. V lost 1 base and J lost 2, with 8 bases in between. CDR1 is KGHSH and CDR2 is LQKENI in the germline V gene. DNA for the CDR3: TGTGCCAGCTCACCACGTTACAGCAACTATGGCTACACCTTC. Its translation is CASSPRYSNYGYTF.

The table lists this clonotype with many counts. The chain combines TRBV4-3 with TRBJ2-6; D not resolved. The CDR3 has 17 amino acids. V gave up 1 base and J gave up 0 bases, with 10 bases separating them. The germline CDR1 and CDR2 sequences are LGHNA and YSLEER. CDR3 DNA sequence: TGCGCCAGCAGCCAAGCTTCCAGTTCCTCTGGGGCCAACGTCCTGACTTTC. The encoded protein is CASSQASSSSGANVLTF.

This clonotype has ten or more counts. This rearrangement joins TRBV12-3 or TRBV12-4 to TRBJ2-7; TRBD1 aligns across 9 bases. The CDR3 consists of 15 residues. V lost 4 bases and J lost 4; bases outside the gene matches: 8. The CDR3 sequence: CASSSPYRGLYEQYF. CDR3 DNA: TGTGCCAGCAGTTCCCCTTACAGGGGGCTGTACGAGCAGTACTTC.

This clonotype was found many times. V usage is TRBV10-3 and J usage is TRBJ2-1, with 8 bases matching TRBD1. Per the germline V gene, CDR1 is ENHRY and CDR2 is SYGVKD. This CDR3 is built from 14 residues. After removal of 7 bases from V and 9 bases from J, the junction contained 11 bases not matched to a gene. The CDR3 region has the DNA TGTGCCATCAACCCGACAGGGGAAAACCCTGAGCAGTTCTTC. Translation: CAINPTGENPEQFF.

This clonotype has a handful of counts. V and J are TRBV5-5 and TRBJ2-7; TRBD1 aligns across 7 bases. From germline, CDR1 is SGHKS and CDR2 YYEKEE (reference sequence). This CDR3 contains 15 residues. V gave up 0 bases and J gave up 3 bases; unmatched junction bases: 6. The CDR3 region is CASSLGTGSLYEQYF. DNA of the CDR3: TGTGCCAGCAGCTTGGGGACAGGTTCGCTCTACGAGCAGTACTTC.

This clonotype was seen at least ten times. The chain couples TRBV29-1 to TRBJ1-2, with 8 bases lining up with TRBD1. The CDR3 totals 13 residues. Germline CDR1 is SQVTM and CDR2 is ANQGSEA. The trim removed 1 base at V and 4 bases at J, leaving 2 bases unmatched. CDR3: CSVEAGGIYGYTF. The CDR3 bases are TGCAGCGTTGAAGCAGGGGGCATCTATGGCTACACCTTC. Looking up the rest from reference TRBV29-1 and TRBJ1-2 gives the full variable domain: SAVISQKPSRDICQRGTSLTIQCQVDSQVTMMFWYRQQPGQSLTLIATANQGSEATYESGFVIDKFPISRPNLTFSTLTVSNMSPEDSSIYLCSVEAGGIYGYTFGSGTRLTVV.

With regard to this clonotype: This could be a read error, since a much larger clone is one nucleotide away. In DNA, the CDR3 is TGTGCCAGCAACTTACGGGGGACTGAAGCTTTCTTT. It encodes CASNLRGTEAFF. The rearrangement joins TRBV11-2 to TRBJ1-1; weak D call: TRBD1 (5 bases). The CDR3 sequence is 12 residues long. CDR1 and CDR2 (germline): SGHAT, FQNNGV.

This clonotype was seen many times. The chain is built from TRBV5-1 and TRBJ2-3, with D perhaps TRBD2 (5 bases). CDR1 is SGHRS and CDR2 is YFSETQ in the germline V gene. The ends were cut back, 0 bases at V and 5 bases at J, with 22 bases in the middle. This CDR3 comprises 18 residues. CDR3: CASSLEASPRTPQDTQYF. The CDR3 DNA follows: TGCGCCAGCAGCTTGGAGGCTAGCCCACGTACACCACAAGATACGCAGTATTTT.

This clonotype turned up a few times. The chain's CDR3 is CASSFYGTGNTEAFF. CDR3 sequence (DNA): TGTGCCAGCAGTTTCTATGGGACGGGGAACACTGAAGCTTTCTTT. The rearrangement joins TRBV12-3 or TRBV12-4 to TRBJ1-1, with D possibly TRBD1 on 5 matching bases. Trimming removed 3 bases from V and 1 base from J, with 12 bases in between. CDR3 length equals 15 residues.

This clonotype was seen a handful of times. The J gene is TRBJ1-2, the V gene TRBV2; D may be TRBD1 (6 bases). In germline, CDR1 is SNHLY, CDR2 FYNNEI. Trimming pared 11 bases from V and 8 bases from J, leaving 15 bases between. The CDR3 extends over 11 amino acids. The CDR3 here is CAGGGPEGYTF. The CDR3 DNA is TGTGCCGGAGGGGGACCGGAGGGCTACACCTTC.

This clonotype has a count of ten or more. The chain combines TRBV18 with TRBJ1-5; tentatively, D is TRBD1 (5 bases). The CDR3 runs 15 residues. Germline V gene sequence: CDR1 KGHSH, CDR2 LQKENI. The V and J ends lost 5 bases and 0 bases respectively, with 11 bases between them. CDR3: CASSAAGTSNQPQHF. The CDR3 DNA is TGTGCCAGCTCAGCGGCAGGGACTAGCAATCAGCCCCAGCATTTT.

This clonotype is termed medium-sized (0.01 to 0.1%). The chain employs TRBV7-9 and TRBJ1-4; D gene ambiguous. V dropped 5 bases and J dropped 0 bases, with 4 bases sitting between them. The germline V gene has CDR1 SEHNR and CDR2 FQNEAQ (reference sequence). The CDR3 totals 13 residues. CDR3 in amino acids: CASSAPTNEKLFF. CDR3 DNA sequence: TGTGCCAGCAGCGCGCCAACTAATGAAAAACTGTTTTTT. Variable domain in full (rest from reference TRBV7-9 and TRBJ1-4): DTGVSQNPRHKITKRGQNVTFRCDPISEHNRLYWYRQTLGQGPEFLTYFQNEAQLEKSRLLSDRFSAERPKGSFSTLEIQRTEQGDSAMYLCASSAPTNEKLFFGSGTQLSVL.

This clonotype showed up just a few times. CDR3 sequence (DNA): TGCAGCGGAGGTGACAGGGAGAACACTGAAGCTTTCTTT. Its protein is CSGGDRENTEAFF. The V gene is TRBV29-1, the J gene TRBJ1-1; 7 positions agree with TRBD1. This CDR3 spans 13 amino acids. CDR1 SQVTM and CDR2 ANQGSEA come from the germline V gene. Unmatched junction bases numbered 6, after V lost 7 bases and J lost 1 base.

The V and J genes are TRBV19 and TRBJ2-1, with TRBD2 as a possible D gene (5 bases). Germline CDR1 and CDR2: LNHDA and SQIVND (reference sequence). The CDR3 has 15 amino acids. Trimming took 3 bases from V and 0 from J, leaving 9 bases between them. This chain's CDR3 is CASSMTSGSYNEQFF. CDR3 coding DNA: TGTGCCAGTAGTATGACCAGCGGCTCCTACAATGAGCAGTTCTTC.